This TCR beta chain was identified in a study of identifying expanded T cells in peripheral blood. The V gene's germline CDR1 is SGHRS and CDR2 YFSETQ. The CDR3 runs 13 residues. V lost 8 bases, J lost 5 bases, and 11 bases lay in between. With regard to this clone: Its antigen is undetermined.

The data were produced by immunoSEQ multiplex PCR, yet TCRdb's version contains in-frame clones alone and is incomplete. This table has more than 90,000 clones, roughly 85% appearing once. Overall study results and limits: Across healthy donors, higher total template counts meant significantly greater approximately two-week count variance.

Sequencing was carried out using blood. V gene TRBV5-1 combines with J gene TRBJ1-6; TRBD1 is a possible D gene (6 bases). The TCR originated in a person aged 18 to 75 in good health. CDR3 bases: TGCGCCAGGTGGACAGACGATAATTCACCCCTCCACTTT. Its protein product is CARWTDDNSPLHF.